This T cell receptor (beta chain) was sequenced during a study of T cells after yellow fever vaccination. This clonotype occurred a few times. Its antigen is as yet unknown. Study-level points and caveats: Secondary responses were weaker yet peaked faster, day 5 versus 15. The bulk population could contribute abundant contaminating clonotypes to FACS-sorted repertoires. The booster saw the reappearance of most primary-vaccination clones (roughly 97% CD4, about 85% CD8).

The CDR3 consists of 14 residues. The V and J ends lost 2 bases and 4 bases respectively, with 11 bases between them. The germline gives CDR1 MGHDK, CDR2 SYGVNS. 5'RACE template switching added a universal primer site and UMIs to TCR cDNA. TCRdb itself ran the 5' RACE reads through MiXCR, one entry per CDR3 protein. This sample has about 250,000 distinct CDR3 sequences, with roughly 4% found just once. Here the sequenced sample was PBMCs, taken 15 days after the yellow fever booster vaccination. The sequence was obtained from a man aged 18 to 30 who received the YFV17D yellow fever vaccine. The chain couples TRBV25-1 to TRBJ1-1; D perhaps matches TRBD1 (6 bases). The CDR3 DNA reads TGTGCCAGCAGTGAAAATAGGGGGGCCACTGAAGCTTTCTTT. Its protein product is CASSENRGATEAFF.